Included here is one T cell receptor beta chain sequence, with context. Its antigen is not identified. The CDR3 contains 13 residues. Trimming cost V 2 bases and J 7 bases, with 8 bases left between them. Germline values: CDR1 MNHEY, CDR2 SVGAGI. These data belong to a study of T cell repertoires in cytomegalovirus infection. Study results and caveats: Based on cumulative public TCR beta family frequency, carriers of CMV plus the relevant HLA were identified.

Using its own MiXCR run on the reads, TCRdb lists one record per CDR3 protein. The sample has fewer than 130,000 distinct CDR3 sequences, around 45% seen once; the top ten hold roughly 70%. The chain employs TRBV6-5 and TRBJ1-4, with D tentatively TRBD1 (5 bases). The receptor was isolated from a human donor in good health (CMV status not recorded). Some clones in this sample may be carry-over from other donors' samples. Sequences were derived from CD8+ T cells from cultured PBMCs, sampled from culture after CMV antigen stimulation. CDR3 sequence: CASSYEGTEKLFF. In DNA form, the CDR3 reads TGTGCCAGCAGTTACGAGGGGACTGAAAAACTGTTTTTT.